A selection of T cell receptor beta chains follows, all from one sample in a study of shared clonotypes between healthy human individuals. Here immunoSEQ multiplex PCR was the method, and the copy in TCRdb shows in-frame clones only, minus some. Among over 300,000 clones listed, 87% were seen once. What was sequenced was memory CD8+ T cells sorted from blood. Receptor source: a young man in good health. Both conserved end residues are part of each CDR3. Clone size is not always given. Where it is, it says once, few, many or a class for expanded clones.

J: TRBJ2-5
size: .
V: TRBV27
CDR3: CASSFSFSDSGQETQYF

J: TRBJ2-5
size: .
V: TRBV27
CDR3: CASSILGNQETQYF

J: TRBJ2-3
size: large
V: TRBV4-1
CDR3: CASGVLAGTGEFSTDTQYF

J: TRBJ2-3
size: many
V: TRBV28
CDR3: CASSLSQGGDTQYF

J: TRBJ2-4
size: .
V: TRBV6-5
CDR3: CASSYSAGFHIQYF

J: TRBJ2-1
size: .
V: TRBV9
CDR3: CASSAHLGAGVDNEQFF

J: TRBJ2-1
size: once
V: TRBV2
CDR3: CASNREGPHNEQFF

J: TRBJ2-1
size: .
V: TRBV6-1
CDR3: CASSPRDRDYNEQFF

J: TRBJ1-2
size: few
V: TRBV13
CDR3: CASSLGAAPWDGYTF

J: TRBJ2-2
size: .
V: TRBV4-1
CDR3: CASSLTGVKGELFF

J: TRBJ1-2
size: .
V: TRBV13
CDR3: CASSLWGARDYGYTF

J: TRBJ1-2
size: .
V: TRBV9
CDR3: CASSAQGNYGYTF

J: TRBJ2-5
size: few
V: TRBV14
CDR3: CASSQDYAGAETQYF

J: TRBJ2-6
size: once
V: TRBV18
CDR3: CASSPRQGLSGANVLTF

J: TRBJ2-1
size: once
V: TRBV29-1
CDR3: CSATPGQYNEQFF

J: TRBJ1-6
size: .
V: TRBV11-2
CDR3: CASSLQRGSPLHF

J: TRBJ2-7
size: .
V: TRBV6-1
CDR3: CASSARGSSYEQYF